The 26 T cell receptor beta chains below come from one sample, sequenced in a study of blood T cell repertoires in COVID-19. Sequencing was performed with immunoSEQ multiplex PCR; in TCRdb, only in-frame clones are kept and a portion is missing. The repertoire holds 40,000 or so clones, with around 85% as singletons. Source material: peripheral blood. The source is a man in his forties or fifties with active COVID-19.

The rearrangement uses TRBV15 and TRBJ2-1; maybe TRBD1 (5 bases). Trimming took 4 bases from V and 0 from J, leaving 10 bases between them. The CDR3 runs 15 residues. Germline lookup yields CDR1 LNHNV and CDR2 YYDKDF (reference sequence). CDR3 in DNA: TGTGCCACCAGCACGCGGACATACTCCTACAATGAGCAGTTCTTC. Its translation: CATSTRTYSYNEQFF.

The V gene is TRBV9, the J gene TRBJ2-2, with 8 bases that match TRBD2. The CDR3 has 14 residues. The junction had 3 bases not matched to a gene; V was cut back by 4 bases and J by 4 bases. The germline V gene has CDR1 SGDLS and CDR2 YYNGEE. CDR3 amino acids: CASSPRGATGELFF. The CDR3 DNA is TGTGCCAGCAGCCCGCGGGGGGCCACCGGGGAGCTGTTTTTT.

The rearrangement joins TRBV9 to TRBJ2-3; 7 positions agree with TRBD2. There are 17 residues in the CDR3. V gave up 0 bases and J gave up 1 base; unmatched junction bases: 8. Germline lookup yields CDR1 SGDLS and CDR2 YYNGEE. The CDR3: CASSVVSSGPGTDTQYF. In nucleotides, the CDR3 is TGTGCCAGCAGCGTAGTTTCTAGCGGACCAGGCACAGATACGCAGTATTTT.

The chain uses TRBV6-5 and TRBJ2-7, with a tentative D call TRBD2 (6 bases). V lost 6 bases and J 3 bases, leaving 15 bases between the germline ends. The CDR3 covers 14 residues. Germline V gene lookup returns CDR1 MNHEY and CDR2 SVGAGI. This CDR3 reads CASRDWGVRYEQYF. The CDR3 DNA reads TGTGCCAGCAGGGACTGGGGGGTGCGCTACGAGCAGTACTTC.

The chain is built from TRBV28 and TRBJ2-3; tentatively, D is TRBD2 (6 bases). V lost 2 bases and J lost 6, with 12 bases in between. The CDR3 runs to 14 residues. Germline V gene sequence: CDR1 MDHEN, CDR2 SYDVKM. CDR3 in amino acids: CASSLVAAPDTQYF. The CDR3 bases are TGTGCCAGCAGTTTAGTAGCGGCCCCCGATACGCAGTATTTT.

This chain joins TRBV15 and TRBJ1-4, with TRBD1 matching 9 bases. The CDR3 loop spans 15 amino acids. The germline V gene encodes CDR1 LNHNV and CDR2 YYDKDF (reference sequence). J gave up 7 bases and V 3 bases, and 6 bases lay outside the gene matches. The CDR3 is CATSSPGTGSEKLFF. The CDR3 coding sequence is TGTGCCACCAGCAGCCCCGGGACAGGGAGTGAAAAACTGTTTTTT.

J is TRBJ1-2 and V is TRBV6-5; a weak D match, TRBD1 (5 bases). Germline V CDR1 and CDR2: MNHEY, SVGAGI. The CDR3 consists of 15 residues. V was cut by 7 bases and J by 6 bases, with 21 bases left in between. CDR3 bases: TGTGCCAGCACCTCAGTCGGGGGAAAGAAGGATGGCTACACCTTC. It is translated as CASTSVGGKKDGYTF.

The chain uses TRBV6-6 and TRBJ2-7; 10 bases fit TRBD1. The CDR3 extends over 14 amino acids. J gave up 5 bases and V 2 bases, and 3 bases lay outside the gene matches. The germline CDR1 and CDR2 sequences are MNHNY and SVGAGI (reference sequence). This chain's CDR3 is CASSYTTGGHEQYF. Here the CDR3 DNA reads TGTGCCAGCAGTTACACGACAGGGGGCCACGAGCAGTACTTC.

This clone was seen more than once but under ten times. The chain combines TRBV7-2 with TRBJ2-1, with D possibly TRBD2 on 6 matching bases. Germline assignment: CDR1 SGHTA and CDR2 FQGNSA. V lost 1 base to trimming and J lost 10 bases, with 14 bases between them. The CDR3 has 14 residues. The CDR3 nucleotides read TGTGCCAGCAGCTTAGGTTATCTGGGAGGCGAGCAGTTCTTC. Protein product: CASSLGYLGGEQFF.

This clone has more than one count but fewer than ten. This chain uses TRBV10-3 with TRBJ2-7, with TRBD1 identical over 9 bases. Germline CDR1 is ENHRY and CDR2 is SYGVKD. After removal of 6 bases from V and 2 bases from J, the junction contained 2 bases not matched to a gene. This CDR3 contains 13 residues. The CDR3 nucleotides read TGTGCCATCAGCACAGGGGGCACCTACGAGCAGTACTTC. Protein sequence: CAISTGGTYEQYF.

This CDR3 reads CASSLRTGVTGELFF. The CDR3 region has the DNA TGTGCCAGCAGCTTGCGGACAGGGGTCACCGGGGAGCTGTTTTTT. V and J are TRBV5-4 and TRBJ2-2; the match to TRBD1 covers 9 bases. This CDR3 is built from 15 residues. V was pared by 1 base and J by 4 bases, with 2 bases of the junction left unmatched. CDR1 is SGHNT and CDR2 is YYREEE in the germline V gene (reference sequence).

The CDR3 region has the DNA TGTGCCAGCAGTGAAGAACTCGGGTACTACGAGCAGTACTTC. Protein sequence: CASSEELGYYEQYF. V and J are TRBV2 and TRBJ2-7; D remains unclear. The V end was cut by 1 base, the J end by 3 bases, with 10 bases between. The germline V gene encodes CDR1 SNHLY and CDR2 FYNNEI. There are 14 residues in the CDR3.

The V gene is TRBV28, the J gene TRBJ1-1; unclear D gene. Germline CDR1 reads MDHEN; CDR2 reads SYDVKM. This CDR3 is built from 14 residues. V lost 4 bases and J 6 bases, leaving 15 bases between the germline ends. The CDR3 nucleotides read TGTGCCAGCAGTTCACTAACCCCTCTACCTGAAGCTTTCTTT. This translates into CASSSLTPLPEAFF.

A few counts support this clone. This chain joins TRBV27 and TRBJ2-7; maybe TRBD2 (6 bases). Trimming cost V 5 bases and J 0 bases, with 11 bases left between them. CDR3 length: 14 residues. The germline CDR1 and CDR2 sequences are MNHEY and SMNVEV (reference sequence). CDR3 bases: TGTGCCAGCAGTCGCGGGACGGCCTCCTACGAGCAGTACTTC. It encodes CASSRGTASYEQYF.

This clone was seen a few times. The rearrangement links TRBV7-2 to TRBJ1-5, with D unresolved. CDR3 length: 13 residues. With 1 base removed from V and 7 bases from J, the gap between germline ends came to 8 bases. Per germline, CDR1 SGHTA and CDR2 FQGNSA. In DNA, the CDR3 is TGTGCCAGCAGCTTAGTGGCGGAACAGCCCCAGCATTTT. Amino acids: CASSLVAEQPQHF.

This chain connects TRBV5-5 to TRBJ2-5, with TRBD2 identical over 8 bases. Germline CDR1 is SGHKS and CDR2 is YYEKEE (reference sequence). Losses at the gene ends were 2 bases for V and 4 bases for J; bases not matched to a gene: 4. The CDR3 is 14 amino acids. The chain's CDR3 is CASSFAGGIETQYF. CDR3 DNA sequence: TGTGCCAGCAGCTTCGCGGGGGGCATAGAGACCCAGTACTTC.

The V and J genes are TRBV9 and TRBJ2-5, with 10 positions matching TRBD2. The V gene end was trimmed by 3 bases and the J gene end by 2 bases; junction bases not matched to a gene: 4. Germline assignment: CDR1 SGDLS and CDR2 YYNGEE. The CDR3 has 15 residues. CDR3 in amino acids: CASSATSGPQETQYF. CDR3 nucleotide sequence: TGTGCCAGCAGCGCGACTAGCGGGCCTCAAGAGACCCAGTACTTC.

The chain couples TRBV6-6 to TRBJ1-5; possible D gene TRBD1, 6 bases. The V end lost 5 bases, the J end lost 6 bases, and 11 bases lay between the germline ends. The CDR3 is 13 residues long. CDR1 and CDR2 from the germline V gene are MNHNY and SVGAGI (reference sequence). CDR3 in DNA: TGTGCCAGCAGTCCGGGGACAAGTCAGCCCCAGCATTTT. Protein product: CASSPGTSQPQHF.

V is TRBV3-1 (or the pseudogene TRBV3-2) and J is TRBJ1-6; 8 nucleotides align to TRBD1. Per the germline V gene, CDR1 is LGHDT and CDR2 is YNNKEL (reference sequence). J was trimmed by 9 bases and V by 6 bases; bases with no gene match: 7. The CDR3 totals 14 residues. The CDR3 DNA sequence: TGTGCCAGCAGTCCGCAGGGGGCCGGTTCACCCCTCCACTTT. Protein product: CASSPQGAGSPLHF.

This clone has just one count. This chain links TRBV7-2 with TRBJ1-2, with a tentative D call TRBD1 (6 bases). Germline CDR1 is SGHTA and CDR2 is FQGNSA. There are 15 residues in the CDR3. Trimming took off 7 bases at V and 4 bases at J, with 19 bases between the two ends. The CDR3 spells CASNLGGGIPYGYTF. The CDR3 nucleotides are TGTGCCAGCAATTTAGGGGGAGGGATCCCCTATGGCTACACCTTC.

The chain couples TRBV5-8 to TRBJ1-4; 9 positions match TRBD1. V trimming: 4 bases; J trimming: 7 bases; junction bases outside the gene matches: 5. CDR3 size: 14 residues. The germline CDR1 and CDR2 sequences are SGHTS and YDEGEE. In nucleotides, the CDR3 is TGTGCCAGCAGCGACGGACAGGGGATTGAAAAACTGTTTTTT. The encoded protein is CASSDGQGIEKLFF.

This chain uses TRBV2 with TRBJ2-3, with 8 bases identical to TRBD2. Per germline, CDR1 SNHLY and CDR2 FYNNEI. The CDR3 length is 17 residues. J gave up 0 bases and V 6 bases, and 11 bases lay outside the gene matches. This CDR3 is CASRPLADLGSTDTQYF. The CDR3 bases are TGTGCCAGCAGACCACTAGCGGATCTGGGGAGCACAGATACGCAGTATTTT.

The J gene is TRBJ1-1, the V gene TRBV6-5; 7 nucleotides line up with TRBD1. The germline V gene encodes CDR1 MNHEY and CDR2 SVGAGI. V was pared by 6 bases and J by 6 bases, with 7 bases of the junction left unmatched. The CDR3 is 13 amino acids. The CDR3 loop is CASRGGFRAEAFF. The DNA of the CDR3 is TGTGCCAGCAGAGGGGGCTTTAGAGCTGAAGCTTTCTTT.

The V call is TRBV6-5, the J call TRBJ2-7; 8 bases are shared with TRBD2. Germline lookup yields CDR1 MNHEY and CDR2 SVGAGI. This CDR3 has 15 residues. The J segment lost 3 bases and the V segment lost 5 bases, leaving 9 bases of the junction unmatched. The CDR3 reads CASSPTPGLVYEQYF. CDR3 coding DNA: TGTGCCAGCAGTCCTACCCCGGGACTAGTCTACGAGCAGTACTTC.

This clone showed up just a few times. The gene calls are TRBV24-1 and TRBJ1-2; D unclear. The V and J ends lost 4 bases and 9 bases respectively, with 17 bases between them. The length of the CDR3 is 14 residues. From germline, CDR1 is KGHDR and CDR2 SFDVKD. The CDR3 DNA reads as TGTGCCACCAGTGACCCATCTTCGACACACAGCTACACCTTC. Translation gives CATSDPSSTHSYTF.

The chain uses TRBV18 and TRBJ2-7; D not certain. Germline CDR1 and CDR2: KGHSH and LQKENI. V lost 2 bases to trimming and J lost 0 bases, with 5 bases between them. The CDR3 has 13 residues. The CDR3 reads CASSPASSYEQYF. CDR3 sequence (DNA): TGTGCCAGCTCACCAGCTAGCTCCTACGAGCAGTACTTC.